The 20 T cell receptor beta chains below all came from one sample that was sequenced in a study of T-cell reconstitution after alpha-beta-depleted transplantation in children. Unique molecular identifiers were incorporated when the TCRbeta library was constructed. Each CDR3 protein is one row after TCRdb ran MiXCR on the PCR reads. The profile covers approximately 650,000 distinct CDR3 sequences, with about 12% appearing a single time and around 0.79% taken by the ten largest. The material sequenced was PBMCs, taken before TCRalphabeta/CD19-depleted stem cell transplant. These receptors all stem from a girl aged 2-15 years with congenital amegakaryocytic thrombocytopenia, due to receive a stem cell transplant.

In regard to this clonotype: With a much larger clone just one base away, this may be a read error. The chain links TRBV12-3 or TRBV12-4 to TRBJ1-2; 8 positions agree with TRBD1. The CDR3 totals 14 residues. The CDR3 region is CASKKGQGIYGYPF. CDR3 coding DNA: TGTGCCAGCAAGAAAGGACAGGGAATATATGGCTACCCCTTC.

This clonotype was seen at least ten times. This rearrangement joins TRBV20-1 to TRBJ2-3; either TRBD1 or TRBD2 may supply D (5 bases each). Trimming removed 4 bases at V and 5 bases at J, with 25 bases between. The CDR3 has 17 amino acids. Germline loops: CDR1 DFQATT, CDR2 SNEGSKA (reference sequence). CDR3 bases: TGCAGTGCTAAGGGCCCCTCTATTGGGGGATTGATAGATACGCAGTATTTT. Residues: CSAKGPSIGGLIDTQYF.

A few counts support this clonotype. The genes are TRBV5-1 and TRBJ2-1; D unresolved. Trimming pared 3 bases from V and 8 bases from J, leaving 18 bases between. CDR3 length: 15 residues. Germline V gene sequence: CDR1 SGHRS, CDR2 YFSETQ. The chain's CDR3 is CASSSAVLVLDEQFF. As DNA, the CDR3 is TGCGCCAGCAGCTCCGCCGTATTAGTTTTGGATGAGCAGTTCTTC.

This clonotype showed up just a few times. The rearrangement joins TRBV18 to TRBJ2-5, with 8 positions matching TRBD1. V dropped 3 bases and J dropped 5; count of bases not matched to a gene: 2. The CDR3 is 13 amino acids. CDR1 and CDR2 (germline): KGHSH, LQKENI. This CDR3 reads CASSPTGEETQYF. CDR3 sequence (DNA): TGTGCCAGCTCACCGACAGGGGAGGAGACCCAGTACTTC.

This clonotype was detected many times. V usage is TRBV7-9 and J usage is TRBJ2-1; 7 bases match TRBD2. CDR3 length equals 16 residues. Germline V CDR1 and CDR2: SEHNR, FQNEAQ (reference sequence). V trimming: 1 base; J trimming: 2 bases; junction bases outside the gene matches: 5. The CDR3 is CASSLEWEGTYNEQFF. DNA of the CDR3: TGTGCCAGCAGCTTAGAGTGGGAGGGGACCTACAATGAGCAGTTCTTC.

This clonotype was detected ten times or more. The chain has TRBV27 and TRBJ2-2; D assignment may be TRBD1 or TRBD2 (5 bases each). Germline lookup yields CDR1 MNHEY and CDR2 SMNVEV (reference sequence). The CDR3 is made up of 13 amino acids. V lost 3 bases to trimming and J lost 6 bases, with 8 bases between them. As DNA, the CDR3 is TGTGCCAGCAGTTTTGGGGACCCCGGGGAGCTGTTTTTT. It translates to CASSFGDPGELFF.

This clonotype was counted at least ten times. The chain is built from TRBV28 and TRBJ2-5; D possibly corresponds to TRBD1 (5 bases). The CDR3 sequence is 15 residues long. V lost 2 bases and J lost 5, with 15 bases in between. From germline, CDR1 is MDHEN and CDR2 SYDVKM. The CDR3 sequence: CASSLAVTGRETQYF. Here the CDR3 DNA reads TGTGCCAGCAGTTTAGCGGTCACAGGCCGGGAGACCCAGTACTTC.

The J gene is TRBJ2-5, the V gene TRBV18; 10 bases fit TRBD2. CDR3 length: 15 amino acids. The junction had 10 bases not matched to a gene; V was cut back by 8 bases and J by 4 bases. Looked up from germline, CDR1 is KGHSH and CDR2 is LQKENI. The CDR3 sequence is CASGQVAGGAETQYF. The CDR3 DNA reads TGTGCCAGCGGCCAGGTAGCGGGAGGTGCAGAGACCCAGTACTTC.

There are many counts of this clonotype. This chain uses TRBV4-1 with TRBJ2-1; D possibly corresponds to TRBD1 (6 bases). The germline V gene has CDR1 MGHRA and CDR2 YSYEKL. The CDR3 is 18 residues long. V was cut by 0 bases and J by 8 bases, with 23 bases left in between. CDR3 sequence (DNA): TGCGCCAGCAGCCAAGAACGTCTAGAATATGGGGGCTCGGATGAGCAGTTCTTC. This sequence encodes CASSQERLEYGGSDEQFF.

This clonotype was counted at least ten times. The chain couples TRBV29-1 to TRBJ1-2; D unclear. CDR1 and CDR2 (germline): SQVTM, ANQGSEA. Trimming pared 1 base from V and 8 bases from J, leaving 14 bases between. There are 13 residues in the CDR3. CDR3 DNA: TGCAGCGTTGAAGTCCTTGACCTGGAAGGCTACACCTTC. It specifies CSVEVLDLEGYTF.

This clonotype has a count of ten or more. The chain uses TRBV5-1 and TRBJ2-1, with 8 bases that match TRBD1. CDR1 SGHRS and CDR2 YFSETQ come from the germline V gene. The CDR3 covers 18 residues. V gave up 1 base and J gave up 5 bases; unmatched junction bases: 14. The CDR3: CASSLIAGGSQVHNEQFF. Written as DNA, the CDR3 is TGCGCCAGCAGCTTGATAGCAGGGGGCTCTCAGGTACACAATGAGCAGTTCTTC.

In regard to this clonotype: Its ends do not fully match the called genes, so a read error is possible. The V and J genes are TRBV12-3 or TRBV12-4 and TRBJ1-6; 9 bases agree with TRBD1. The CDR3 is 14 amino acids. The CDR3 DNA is TGTGCCAGCAAGCGGACAGGGGATAATTCACCCCTCCCCTTT. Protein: CASKRTGDNSPLPF.

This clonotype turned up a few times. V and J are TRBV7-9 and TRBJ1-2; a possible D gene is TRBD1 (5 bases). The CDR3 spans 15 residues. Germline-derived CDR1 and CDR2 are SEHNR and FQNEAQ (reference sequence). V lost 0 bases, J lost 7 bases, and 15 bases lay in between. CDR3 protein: CASSLAGRGAGGYTF. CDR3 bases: TGTGCCAGCAGCTTAGCTGGCCGAGGGGCCGGTGGCTACACCTTC.

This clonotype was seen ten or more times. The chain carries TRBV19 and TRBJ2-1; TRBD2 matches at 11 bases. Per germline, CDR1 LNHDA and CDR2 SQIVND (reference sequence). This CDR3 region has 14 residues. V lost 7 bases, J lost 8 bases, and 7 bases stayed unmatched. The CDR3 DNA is TGTGCCAGTATGAAGACTAGCGGGATATATGAGCAGTTCTTC. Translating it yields CASMKTSGIYEQFF.

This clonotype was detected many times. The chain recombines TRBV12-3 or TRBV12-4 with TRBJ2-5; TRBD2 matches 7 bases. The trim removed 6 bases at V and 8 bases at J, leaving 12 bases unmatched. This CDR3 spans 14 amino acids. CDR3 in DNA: TGTGCCAGCAGGCGGACTAGTATTGAGAGTACCCAGTACTTC. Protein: CASRRTSIESTQYF.

This CDR3 is CASSSSHLTEMNTEAFF. The CDR3 coding sequence is TGCGCCAGCAGCTCTTCCCATTTGACGGAAATGAACACTGAAGCTTTCTTT. J is TRBJ1-1 and V is TRBV5-1; D gene ambiguous. Germline values: CDR1 SGHRS, CDR2 YFSETQ. The CDR3 consists of 17 residues. V lost 3 bases and J lost 0, with 18 bases in between.

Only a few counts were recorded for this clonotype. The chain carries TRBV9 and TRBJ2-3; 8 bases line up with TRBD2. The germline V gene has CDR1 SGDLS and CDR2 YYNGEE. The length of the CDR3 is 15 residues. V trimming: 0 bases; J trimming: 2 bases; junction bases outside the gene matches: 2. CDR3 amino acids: CASSVGGRNTDTQYF. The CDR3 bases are TGTGCCAGCAGCGTAGGCGGGAGGAACACAGATACGCAGTATTTT.

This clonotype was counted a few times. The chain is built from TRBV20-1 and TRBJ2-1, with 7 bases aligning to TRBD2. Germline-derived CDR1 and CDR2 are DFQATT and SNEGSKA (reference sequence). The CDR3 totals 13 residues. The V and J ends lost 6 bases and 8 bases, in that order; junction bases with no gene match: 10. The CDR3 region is CSATWAGVHEQFF. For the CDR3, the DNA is TGCAGTGCCACTTGGGCGGGAGTTCATGAGCAGTTCTTC.

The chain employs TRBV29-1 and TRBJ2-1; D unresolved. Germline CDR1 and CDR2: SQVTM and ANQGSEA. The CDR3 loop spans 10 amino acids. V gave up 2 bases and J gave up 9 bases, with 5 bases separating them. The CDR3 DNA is TGCAGCGTTGAATGGGCTGAGCAGTTCTTC. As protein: CSVEWAEQFF.

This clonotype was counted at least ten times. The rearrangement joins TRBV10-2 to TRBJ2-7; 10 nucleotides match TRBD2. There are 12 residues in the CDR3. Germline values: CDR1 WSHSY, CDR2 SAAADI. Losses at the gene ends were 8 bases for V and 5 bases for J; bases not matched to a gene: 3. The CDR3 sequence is CASASGSNEQYF. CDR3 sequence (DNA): TGCGCCAGCGCTAGCGGGAGTAACGAGCAGTACTTC.